This T cell receptor (beta chain) is drawn from a study of graft-versus-host responses after intestinal transplantation. Study-level points and caveats: Early post-transplant HvG declines were associated with peak circulating GvH clone levels. Analysis identified GvH clones in recipient marrow, with some appearing first in ileum or blood.

This CDR3 is built from 17 residues. V dropped 1 base and J dropped 0 bases, with 10 bases sitting between them. Germline values: CDR1 SEHNR, CDR2 FQNEAQ (reference sequence). For this clone: What it binds is unknown.

TCRdb's table, derived via immunoSEQ multiplex PCR, lists solely in-frame clones and lacks some. The table shows over 80,000 clones, with around 91% occurring only once. This sequence originates from a human donor who was the organ donor for an intestinal transplant. This sample comprised unstimulated CD4+ T cells sorted from spleen or lymph node cells, obtained before transplant. The gene calls are TRBV7-9 and TRBJ1-6; D ambiguous. The CDR3 nucleotides are TGTGCCAGCAGCTTAGAAGGACTGCTCTCCTATAATTCACCCCTCCACTTT. This gives the protein CASSLEGLLSYNSPLHF. The full variable domain, in which reference TRBV7-9 and TRBJ1-6 provide the parts outside the CDR3, is DTGVSQNPRHKITKRGQNVTFRCDPISEHNRLYWYRQTLGQGPEFLTYFQNEAQLEKSRLLSDRFSAERPKGSFSTLEIQRTEQGDSAMYLCASSLEGLLSYNSPLHFGNGTRLTVT.